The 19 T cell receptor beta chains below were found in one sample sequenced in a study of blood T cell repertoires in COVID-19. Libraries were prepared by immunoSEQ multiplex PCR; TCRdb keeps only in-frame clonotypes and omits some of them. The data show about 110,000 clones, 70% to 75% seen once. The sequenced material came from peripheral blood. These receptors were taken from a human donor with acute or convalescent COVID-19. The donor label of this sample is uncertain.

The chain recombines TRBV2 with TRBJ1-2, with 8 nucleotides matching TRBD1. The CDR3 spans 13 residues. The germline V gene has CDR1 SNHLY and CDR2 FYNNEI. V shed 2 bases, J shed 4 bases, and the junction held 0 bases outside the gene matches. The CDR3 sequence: CASSEQGAYGYTF. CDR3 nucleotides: TGTGCCAGCAGTGAACAGGGGGCCTATGGCTACACCTTC.

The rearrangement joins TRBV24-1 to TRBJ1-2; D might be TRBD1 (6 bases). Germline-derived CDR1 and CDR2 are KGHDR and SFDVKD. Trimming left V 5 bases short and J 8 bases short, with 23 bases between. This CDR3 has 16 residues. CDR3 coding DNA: TGTGCCACCAGTGCTATGAGGGGGAGCCCCCCGCGGGGCTACACCTTC. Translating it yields CATSAMRGSPPRGYTF.

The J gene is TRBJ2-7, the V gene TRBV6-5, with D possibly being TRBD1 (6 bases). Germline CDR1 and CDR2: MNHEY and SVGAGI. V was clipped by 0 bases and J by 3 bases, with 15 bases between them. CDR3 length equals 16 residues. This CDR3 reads CASSYSPGAGGYEQYF. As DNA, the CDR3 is TGTGCCAGCAGTTACTCTCCAGGGGCGGGTGGCTACGAGCAGTACTTC.

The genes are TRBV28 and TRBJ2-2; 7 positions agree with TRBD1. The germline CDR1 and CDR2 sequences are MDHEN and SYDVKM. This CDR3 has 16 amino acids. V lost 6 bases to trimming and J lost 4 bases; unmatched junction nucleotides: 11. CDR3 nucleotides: TGTGCCAGCAGCCCCGCGTTAGGGGGCCCCACCGGGGAGCTGTTTTTT. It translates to CASSPALGGPTGELFF.

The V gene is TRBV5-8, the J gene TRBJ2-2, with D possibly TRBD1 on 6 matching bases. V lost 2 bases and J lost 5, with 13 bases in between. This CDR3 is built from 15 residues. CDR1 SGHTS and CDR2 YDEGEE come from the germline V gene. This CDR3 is CASSLQGRRTGELFF. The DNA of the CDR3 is TGTGCCAGCAGCTTACAGGGACGGAGAACCGGGGAGCTGTTTTTT. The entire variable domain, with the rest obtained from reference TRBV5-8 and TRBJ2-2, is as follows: EAGVTQSPTHLIKTRGQQATLRCSPISGHTSVYWYQQALGLGLQFLLWYDEGEERNRGNFPPRFSGRQFPNYSSELNVNALELEDSALYLCASSLQGRRTGELFFGEGSRLTVL.

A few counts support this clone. DNA of the CDR3: TGTGCCAGCAGTGGACAGGGTAATTCACCCCTCCACTTT. Translation gives CASSGQGNSPLHF. The J gene is TRBJ1-6, the V gene TRBV12-3 or TRBV12-4; TRBD1 aligns across 8 bases. The CDR3 consists of 13 residues. The ends lost 5 bases at V and 6 bases at J; junction bases unmatched: 0.

CDR3 in amino acids: CASSLAEGRFGNTIYF. The CDR3 bases are TGTGCCAGCAGCTTAGCGGAGGGGCGGTTTGGAAACACCATATATTTT. The chain employs TRBV7-8 and TRBJ1-3; maybe TRBD1 (5 bases). CDR3 length: 16 residues. CDR1 is SGHVS, CDR2 FQNEAQ, per germline. V dropped 0 bases and J dropped 3 bases, with 12 bases sitting between them.

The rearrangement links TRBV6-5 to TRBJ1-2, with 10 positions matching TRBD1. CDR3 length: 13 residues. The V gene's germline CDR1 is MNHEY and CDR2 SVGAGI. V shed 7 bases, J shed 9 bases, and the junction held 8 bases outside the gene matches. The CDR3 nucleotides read TGTGCCAGCACCACGGGACAGGGGTATCGCTACACCTTC. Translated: CASTTGQGYRYTF.

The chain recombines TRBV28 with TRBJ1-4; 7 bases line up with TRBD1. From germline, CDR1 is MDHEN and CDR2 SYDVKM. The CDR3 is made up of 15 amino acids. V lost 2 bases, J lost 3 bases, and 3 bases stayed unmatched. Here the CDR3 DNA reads TGTGCCAGCAGTTTAACAGGGGTTGCTAATGAAAAACTGTTTTTT. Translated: CASSLTGVANEKLFF.

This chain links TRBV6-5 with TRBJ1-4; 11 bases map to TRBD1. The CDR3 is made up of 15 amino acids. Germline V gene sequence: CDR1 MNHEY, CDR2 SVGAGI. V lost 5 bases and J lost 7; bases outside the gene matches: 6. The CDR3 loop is CASSPRGTGGEKLFF. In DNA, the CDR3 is TGTGCCAGCAGTCCGCGCGGGACAGGGGGTGAAAAACTGTTTTTT.

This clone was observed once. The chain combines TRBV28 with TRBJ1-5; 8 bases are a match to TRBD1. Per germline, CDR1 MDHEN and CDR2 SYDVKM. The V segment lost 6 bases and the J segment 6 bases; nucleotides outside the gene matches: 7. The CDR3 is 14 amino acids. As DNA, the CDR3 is TGTGCCAGCAGCTTGGCAGGGGGCGGTCAGCCCCAGCATTTT. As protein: CASSLAGGGQPQHF.

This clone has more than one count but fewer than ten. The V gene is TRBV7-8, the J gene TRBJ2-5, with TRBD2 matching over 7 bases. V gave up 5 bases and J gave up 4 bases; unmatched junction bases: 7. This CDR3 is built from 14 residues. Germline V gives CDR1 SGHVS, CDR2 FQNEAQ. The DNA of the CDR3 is TGTGCCAGCAGCCCCCCGCCGGGGGGAGAGACCCAGTACTTC. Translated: CASSPPPGGETQYF.

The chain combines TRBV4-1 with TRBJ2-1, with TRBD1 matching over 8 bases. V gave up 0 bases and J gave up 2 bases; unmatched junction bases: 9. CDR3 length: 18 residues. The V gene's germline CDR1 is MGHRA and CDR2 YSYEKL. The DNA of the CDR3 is TGCGCCAGCAGCCAAGATGCCCCCGGGACAGGACCCTACAATGAGCAGTTCTTC. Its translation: CASSQDAPGTGPYNEQFF.

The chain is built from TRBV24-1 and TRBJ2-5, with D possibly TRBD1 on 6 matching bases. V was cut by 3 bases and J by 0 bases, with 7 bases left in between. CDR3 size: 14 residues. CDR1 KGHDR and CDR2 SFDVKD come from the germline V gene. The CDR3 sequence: CATSDHRDQETQYF. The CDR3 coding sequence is TGTGCCACCAGTGATCACAGGGACCAAGAGACCCAGTACTTC.

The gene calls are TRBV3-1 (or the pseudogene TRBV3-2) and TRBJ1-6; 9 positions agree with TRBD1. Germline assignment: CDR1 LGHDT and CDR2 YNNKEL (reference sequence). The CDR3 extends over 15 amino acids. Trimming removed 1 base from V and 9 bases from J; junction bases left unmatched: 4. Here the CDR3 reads CASSQVVGQGSPLHF. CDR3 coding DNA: TGTGCCAGCAGCCAAGTCGTGGGACAGGGTTCACCCCTCCACTTT.

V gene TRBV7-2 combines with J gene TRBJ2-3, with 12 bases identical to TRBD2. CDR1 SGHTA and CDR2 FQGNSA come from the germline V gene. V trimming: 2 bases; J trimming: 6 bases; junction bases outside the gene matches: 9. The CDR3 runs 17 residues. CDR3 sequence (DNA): TGTGCCAGCAGCTTATACTCCCTAGCGGGGGGGACCGATACGCAGTATTTT. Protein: CASSLYSLAGGTDTQYF.

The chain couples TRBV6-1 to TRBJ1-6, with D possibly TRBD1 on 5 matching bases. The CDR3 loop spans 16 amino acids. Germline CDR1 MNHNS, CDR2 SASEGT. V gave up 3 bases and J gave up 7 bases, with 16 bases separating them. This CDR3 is CASSEWWSQGNSPLHF. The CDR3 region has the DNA TGTGCCAGCAGTGAGTGGTGGAGCCAGGGAAATTCACCCCTCCACTTT.

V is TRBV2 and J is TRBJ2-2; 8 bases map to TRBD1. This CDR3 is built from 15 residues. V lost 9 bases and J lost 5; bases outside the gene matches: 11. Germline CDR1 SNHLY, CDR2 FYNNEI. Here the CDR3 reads CARLPGGAGTGELFF. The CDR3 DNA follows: TGTGCCAGACTCCCAGGGGGCGCTGGAACCGGGGAGCTGTTTTTT. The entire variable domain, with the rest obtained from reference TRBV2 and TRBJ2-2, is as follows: EPEVTQTPSHQVTQMGQEVILRCVPISNHLYFYWYRQILGQKVEFLVSFYNNEISEKSEIFDDQFSVERPDGSNFTLKIRSTKLEDSAMYFCARLPGGAGTGELFFGEGSRLTVL.

The CDR3 DNA is TGCGCCAGCAGCCTGGACAGGGCCTACGAGCAGTACTTC. It is translated as CASSLDRAYEQYF. This chain links TRBV4-1 with TRBJ2-7; 8 bases are shared with TRBD1. This CDR3 is 13 amino acids long. Germline trimming cut 4 bases from V and 2 bases from J; bases unmatched to any gene: 1. Per the germline V gene, CDR1 is MGHRA and CDR2 is YSYEKL.